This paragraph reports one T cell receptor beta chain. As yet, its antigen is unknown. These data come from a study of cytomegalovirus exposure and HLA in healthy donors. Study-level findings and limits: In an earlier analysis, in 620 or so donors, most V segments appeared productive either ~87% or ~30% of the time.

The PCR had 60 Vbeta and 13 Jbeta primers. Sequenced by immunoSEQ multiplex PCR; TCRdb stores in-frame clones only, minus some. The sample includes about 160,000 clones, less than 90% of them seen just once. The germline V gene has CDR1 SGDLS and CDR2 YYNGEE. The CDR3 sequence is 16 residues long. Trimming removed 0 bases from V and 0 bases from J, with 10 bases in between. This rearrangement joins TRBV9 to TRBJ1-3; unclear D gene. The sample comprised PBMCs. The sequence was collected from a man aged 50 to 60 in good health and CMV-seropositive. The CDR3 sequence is CASSVAPGSSGNTIYF. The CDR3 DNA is TGTGCCAGCAGCGTAGCTCCGGGGAGCTCTGGAAACACCATATATTTT.